This TCR beta chain emerged from a study of CD8 T cells in ankylosing spondylitis. Study observations and caveats: For ankylosing spondylitis blood, a TCR beta motif of 7 or 8 highly homologous variants appeared characteristic.

The CDR3 runs 14 residues. V lost 5 bases, J lost 6 bases, and 12 bases stayed unmatched. CDR1 and CDR2 from the germline V gene are DFQATT and SNEGSKA (reference sequence). The table lists this clonotype with a few counts. Its antigen is not known. MiXCR, applied by TCRdb to the 5' RACE reads, yields one record per CDR3 protein. The sample records about 130,000 distinct CDR3 sequences, around 8.5% being singletons. What was sequenced was blood, either unsorted or a sorted T cell fraction (not recorded which). The chain carries TRBV20-1 and TRBJ1-2, with 7 nucleotides matching TRBD1. The receptor's source is a male donor with ankylosing spondylitis or in good health (not recorded which). The CDR3 DNA follows: TGCAGTGCTCCTGGGACAGCTGATGTGAATGGCTACACCTTC. Protein: CSAPGTADVNGYTF.